A selection of T cell receptor beta chains follows, all from one sample in a study of CD8+ T cells in alopecia areata. Some clones are missing from TCRdb's copy, which holds only in-frame ones; the method was immunoSEQ multiplex PCR. This repertoire shows some 200,000 clones, under 75% found once; its top ten account for around 1.5%. The sample consisted of CD4+ T cells sorted from blood, taken at week 4, from a patient treated with tofacitinib. Receptors originate from a human donor with alopecia areata. The conserved cysteine and the conserved F or W are not part of the CDR3 here.

v_gene | CDR3aa
TRBV11-2 | ASATVSGNEQF
TRBV15 | ATSRVGSGELF
TRBV29-1 | SVEWVETQY
TRBV10-3 | AISESTQGGELF
TRBV4-3 | ASSQDLGTNQF
TRBV29-1 | SVDGLGNEQF
TRBV27 | ASHQRD
TRBV25-1 | ASRSGTGETQY
TRBV6-1 | ASPRGKQPQH
TRBV29-1 | SVEGAGEYGYT
TRBV9 | ASSVGGGSTDTQY